Listed here is a single TCR beta chain. Its antigen is not identified. The sample carries other DNA sequences with the same CDR3. This entry comes from a study of shared clonotypes between healthy human individuals. Germline CDR1 and CDR2: SNHLY and FYNNEI. Trimming removed 4 bases from V and 4 bases from J, with 8 bases in between. CDR3 length: 12 residues. Findings of the study overall: Memory subsets generally showed smaller estimated richness than naive subsets did. Sequencing depth was expected to influence donor clonotype sharing. Across four donors, naive CD4 shared roughly 5%, naive CD8 less than 4%, memory CD4 roughly 2.5%, memory CD8 0.4% to 0.5%. Rarefaction gave evidence that sorted-subset sequencing remained incomplete despite large depth.

Sequencing used immunoSEQ multiplex PCR; TCRdb keeps in-frame clones, though not all of them. The data contain about 1.9 million clones, around 93% of them singletons. Naive CD8 isolation took CD45RO-negative cells positively selected for CCR7 and excluded terminally differentiated effector memory CD45RA+ cells. V and J are TRBV2 and TRBJ2-7; possibly TRBD1 for D (6 bases). The receptor's source is a man in his late teens or twenties in good health. Some clones in this sample may be carry-over from other donors' samples. The sample was naive CD8+ T cells from PBMCs. This chain's CDR3 is CASSGGGYEQYF. Written as DNA, the CDR3 is TGTGCCAGCAGTGGAGGGGGATACGAGCAGTACTTC.